Described below is a single T cell receptor beta chain sequence and its context. Antigen specificity is unknown. Trimming cost V 7 bases and J 3 bases, with 16 bases left between them. The CDR3 is made up of 14 amino acids. This sample was included in a study of CD8+ T cells in alopecia areata. Notes on the study in general: Tofacitinib significantly lowered scalp clonality and expanded CD8+ clones among the top 100. A single nonresponder leaves the baseline CD8+ expansion link to response uncertain. Many of the expanded lesional clones endured in scalp and blood while on tofacitinib.

RNA, once extracted, was reverse transcribed into cDNA for use as the sequencing template. Sequencing used immunoSEQ multiplex PCR; TCRdb keeps in-frame clones, though not all of them. This repertoire shows approximately 300,000 clones, 58% found once; its top ten account for under 2%. As for treatment: oral pan-JAK inhibitor, 5-10 mg twice daily. The investigators collected lesional scalp punch biopsies and peripheral blood from alopecia areata patients. The V call is TRBV23-1, the J call TRBJ2-7; D might be TRBD1 (6 bases). TRBV23-1 is treated as an ORF (open reading frame) with a function not yet certain. The sequences come from CD4+ T cells sorted from blood, collected at week 24, from a patient treated with tofacitinib. This clonotype was obtained from a human donor with alopecia areata. The CDR3 nucleotides read TGCGCCAGCAACCCGGACAGTTCTGACTACGAGCAGTACTTC. It translates to CASNPDSSDYEQYF.